One sample yielded the 12 T cell receptor beta chains listed below, sequenced in a study of blood T cell repertoires in COVID-19. Sequencing used immunoSEQ multiplex PCR; TCRdb keeps in-frame clones, though not all of them. The sample contains 150,000 to 200,000 clones, about 89% of which appear only once. Sequenced input: PBMCs or T cells enriched from blood (not recorded which). Every receptor here comes from a woman between 18 and 30 years old who had recovered from COVID-19.

The chain couples TRBV7-9 to TRBJ2-1, with D possibly TRBD2 on 6 matching bases. V lost 5 bases to trimming and J lost 4 bases, with 21 bases between them. Germline loops: CDR1 SEHNR, CDR2 FQNEAQ (reference sequence). The length of the CDR3 is 17 residues. This CDR3 is CASSPNWMAGLYNEQFF. The CDR3 DNA follows: TGTGCCAGCAGCCCAAACTGGATGGCGGGGCTTTACAATGAGCAGTTCTTC.

This sequence joins TRBV19 and TRBJ1-5; the match to TRBD1 covers 7 bases. Germline trimming cut 5 bases from V and 6 bases from J; bases unmatched to any gene: 16. The CDR3 covers 17 residues. Germline V gene sequence: CDR1 LNHDA, CDR2 SQIVND (reference sequence). In DNA, the CDR3 is TGTGCCAGTAGTCCCTGGGGGTCGACAGGGTCCGGTCAGCCCCAGCATTTT. It translates to CASSPWGSTGSGQPQHF.

The chain uses TRBV6-2 or TRBV6-3 and TRBJ2-4; the D is unclear. The CDR3 loop spans 12 amino acids. Germline V CDR1 and CDR2: MNHEY, SVGEGT. The germline V and J ends were trimmed by 5 bases and 9 bases, with 11 bases remaining between them. Here the CDR3 DNA reads TGTGCCAGCAGTCCATCATGGGCCATTCAGTACTTC. Encoded protein: CASSPSWAIQYF.

The chain joins TRBV3-1 (or the pseudogene TRBV3-2) to TRBJ1-2; possibly TRBD1 for D (6 bases). The CDR3 consists of 12 residues. V shed 4 bases and J shed 6 bases, with 9 bases lying between them. Germline V gene sequence: CDR1 LGHDT, CDR2 YNNKEL (reference sequence). CDR3: CASSRTGNGYTF. CDR3 in DNA: TGTGCCAGCAGCCGAACAGGGAATGGCTACACCTTC.

The chain is built from TRBV10-2 and TRBJ2-5, with a tentative D call TRBD1 (6 bases). With 3 bases removed from V and 2 bases from J, the gap between germline ends came to 7 bases. The CDR3 runs to 13 residues. In germline, CDR1 is WSHSY, CDR2 SAAADI. The CDR3 nucleotides read TGCGCCAGCAGTGACACAGGGCAAGAGACCCAGTACTTC. Its translation is CASSDTGQETQYF.

The rearrangement uses TRBV5-4 and TRBJ1-1; 10 nucleotides match TRBD1. V lost 4 bases, J lost 5 bases, and 5 bases stayed unmatched. The CDR3 totals 14 residues. Looked up from germline, CDR1 is SGHNT and CDR2 is YYREEE (reference sequence). CDR3 in amino acids: CASSDGQGGTEAFF. The CDR3 coding sequence is TGTGCCAGCAGCGACGGACAGGGGGGTACTGAAGCTTTCTTT.

This chain joins TRBV28 and TRBJ1-2; 11 nucleotides line up with TRBD1. V dropped 5 bases and J dropped 8; count of bases not matched to a gene: 4. Germline CDR1 MDHEN, CDR2 SYDVKM. There are 13 residues in the CDR3. This CDR3 is CASSGDRGVGYTF. The CDR3 nucleotides are TGTGCCAGCAGTGGGGACAGGGGGGTAGGCTACACCTTC.

The chain joins TRBV4-3 to TRBJ2-2; the D gene is possibly TRBD2 (5 bases). V was pared by 0 bases and J by 6 bases, with 11 bases between. The germline V gene has CDR1 LGHNA and CDR2 YSLEER. This CDR3 has 15 amino acids. This chain's CDR3 is CASSQDPGGPGELFF. CDR3 sequence (DNA): TGCGCCAGCAGCCAAGATCCGGGCGGGCCCGGGGAGCTGTTTTTT.

The chain employs TRBV28 and TRBJ2-3; 8 nucleotides match TRBD1. The CDR3 extends over 15 amino acids. Germline CDR1 MDHEN, CDR2 SYDVKM. Unmatched junction bases numbered 11, after V lost 6 bases and J lost 6 bases. The chain's CDR3 is CASSTPQGAGDTQYF. Here the CDR3 DNA reads TGTGCCAGCAGCACCCCTCAGGGGGCGGGTGATACGCAGTATTTT.

The chain recombines TRBV2 with TRBJ2-7; TRBD2 is a possible D gene (6 bases). CDR3 size: 13 residues. Trimming removed 8 bases at V and 5 bases at J, with 16 bases between. CDR1 and CDR2 from the germline V gene are SNHLY and FYNNEI. CDR3 bases: TGTGCCAGCGGGAAGAGACTAGGCGACGAGCAGTACTTC. It yields the protein CASGKRLGDEQYF.

A single count supports this clone. The rearrangement links TRBV5-1 to TRBJ2-3; 8 bases fit TRBD2. Germline trimming cut 7 bases from V and 2 bases from J; bases unmatched to any gene: 12. This CDR3 spans 16 amino acids. Germline lookup yields CDR1 SGHRS and CDR2 YFSETQ. The CDR3 DNA is TGCGCCAGCCGCACGGGGGGGCGACACTACACAGATACGCAGTATTTT. Amino acid sequence: CASRTGGRHYTDTQYF. Full variable domain (outside the CDR3, taken from reference TRBV5-1 and TRBJ2-3): KAGVTQTPRYLIKTRGQQVTLSCSPISGHRSVSWYQQTPGQGLQFLFEYFSETQRNKGNFPGRFSGRQFSNSRSEMNVSTLELGDSALYLCASRTGGRHYTDTQYFGPGTRLTVL.

The chain carries TRBV29-1 and TRBJ2-3, with 11 bases that match TRBD2. With 5 bases clipped from V and 4 bases from J, the junction kept 8 bases outside the gene matches. CDR3 size: 15 residues. The germline V gene encodes CDR1 SQVTM and CDR2 ANQGSEA. The CDR3 sequence: CSVILSGRAPDTQYF. The CDR3 nucleotides read TGCAGCGTTATCCTTAGCGGGAGGGCCCCAGATACGCAGTATTTT.